Shown below are 10 T cell receptor beta chains from a single sample sequenced in a study of shared clonotypes between healthy human individuals. The repertoire was sequenced with immunoSEQ multiplex PCR; TCRdb's copy has only in-frame clones and lacks some. Here the sample spans about 1,500,000 clones, around 97% being singletons. The sequenced sample was naive CD4+ T cells sorted from blood. The sample's subset: CD45RA+ positively selected. These receptors came from a man aged 25-40 years in good health.

The DNA of the CDR3 is TGTGCCAGCAGCCAGGTTATCGGCACAGATACGCAGTATTTT. Protein: CASSQVIGTDTQYF. The chain carries TRBV11-2 and TRBJ2-3; D not resolved. The CDR3 contains 14 residues. The ends were cut back, 5 bases at V and 1 base at J, with 10 bases in the middle. Germline lookup yields CDR1 SGHAT and CDR2 FQNNGV. Based on the CDR3 plus reference TRBV11-2 and TRBJ2-3, the full variable domain is EAGVAQSPRYKIIEKRQSVAFWCNPISGHATLYWYQQILGQGPKLLIQFQNNGVVDDSQLPKDRFSAERLKGVDSTLKIQPAKLEDSAVYLCASSQVIGTDTQYFGPGTRLTVL.

The V gene is TRBV6-6, the J gene TRBJ2-7; D not resolved. V was shortened by 0 bases and J by 6 bases, with 9 bases between the two germline ends. The length of the CDR3 is 13 residues. Germline V gives CDR1 MNHNY, CDR2 SVGAGI (reference sequence). The CDR3 loop reads CASSYSRGLEQYF. The CDR3 DNA reads TGTGCCAGCAGTTACTCGAGAGGTCTCGAGCAGTACTTC.

The chain joins TRBV27 to TRBJ1-1; D is uncertain. V was cut by 3 bases and J by 8 bases, with 19 bases left in between. The CDR3 has 15 residues. CDR1 MNHEY and CDR2 SMNVEV come from the germline V gene (reference sequence). The CDR3 DNA sequence: TGTGCCAGCAGTTTTGGTAGGGAAGGTCCCTGGGAAGCTTTCTTT. Protein product: CASSFGREGPWEAFF.

The chain couples TRBV4-3 to TRBJ2-3; TRBD1 matches at 10 bases. Unmatched junction bases numbered 4, after V lost 4 bases and J lost 3 bases. Germline V gene sequence: CDR1 LGHNA, CDR2 YSLEER. The CDR3 consists of 15 residues. The CDR3 coding sequence is TGCGCCAGCAGCCCGGCGGGACAGGGGACAGATACGCAGTATTTT. This sequence encodes CASSPAGQGTDTQYF.

The chain recombines TRBV7-8 with TRBJ2-2; 7 nucleotides line up with TRBD2. The germline gives CDR1 SGHVS, CDR2 FQNEAQ. The CDR3 covers 13 residues. The trim removed 7 bases at V and 5 bases at J, leaving 4 bases unmatched. Here the CDR3 DNA reads TGTGCCAGCATCGACGGGGGGACCGGGGAGCTGTTTTTT. It specifies CASIDGGTGELFF.

The rearrangement joins TRBV29-1 to TRBJ2-5, with D possibly matching TRBD1 (6 bases). Germline CDR1 reads SQVTM; CDR2 reads ANQGSEA. The CDR3 runs to 11 residues. V dropped 7 bases and J dropped 4 bases, with 10 bases sitting between them. The CDR3 nucleotides read TGCAGCGCAGGGGCAGGAGAGACCCAGTACTTC. This codes for CSAGAGETQYF.

This clone has only one observation. The rearrangement uses TRBV5-1 and TRBJ1-5; tentatively, D is TRBD1 (5 bases). The CDR3 has 15 amino acids. The germline V and J ends were trimmed by 4 bases and 5 bases, with 16 bases remaining between them. The germline CDR1 and CDR2 sequences are SGHRS and YFSETQ. The CDR3 DNA is TGCGCCAGCAGCCTTACAGGAGACACCTATCAGCCCCAGCATTTT. It codes for CASSLTGDTYQPQHF.

Only one count was recorded for this clone. The genes are TRBV4-1 and TRBJ2-1; perhaps TRBD2 as D (6 bases). Trimming took 3 bases from V and 3 from J, leaving 9 bases between them. CDR1 is MGHRA and CDR2 is YSYEKL in the germline V gene. This CDR3 has 14 amino acids. In DNA, the CDR3 is TGCGCCAGCAGCCAGACGCGGGACTACAATGAGCAGTTCTTC. As protein: CASSQTRDYNEQFF.

This chain joins TRBV6-4 and TRBJ2-2; D remains ambiguous. This CDR3 region has 15 residues. The germline gives CDR1 MRHNA, CDR2 SNTAGT. Trimming left V 3 bases short and J 2 bases short, with 10 bases between. The CDR3: CASSEGASNTGELFF. The CDR3 region has the DNA TGTGCCAGCAGTGAAGGCGCGTCCAACACCGGGGAGCTGTTTTTT.

The chain is built from TRBV29-1 and TRBJ1-1, with D possibly matching TRBD1 (5 bases). The CDR3 extends over 12 amino acids. V lost 6 bases to trimming and J lost 4 bases, with 12 bases between them. Germline CDR1 SQVTM, CDR2 ANQGSEA. CDR3 sequence reads: CSVKEGFTEAFF. The CDR3 nucleotides read TGCAGCGTAAAGGAGGGGTTCACTGAAGCTTTCTTT.